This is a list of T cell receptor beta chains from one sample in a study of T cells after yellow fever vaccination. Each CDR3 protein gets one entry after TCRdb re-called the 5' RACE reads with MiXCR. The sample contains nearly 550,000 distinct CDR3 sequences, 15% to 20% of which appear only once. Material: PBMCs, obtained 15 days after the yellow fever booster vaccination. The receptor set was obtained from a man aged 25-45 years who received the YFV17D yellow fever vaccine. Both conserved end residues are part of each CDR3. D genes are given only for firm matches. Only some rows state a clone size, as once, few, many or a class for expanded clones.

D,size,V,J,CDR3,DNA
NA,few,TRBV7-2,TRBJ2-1,CASSLGNRVGNEQFF,TGTGCCAGCAGCTTAGGGAACAGGGTGGGGAATGAGCAGTTCTTC
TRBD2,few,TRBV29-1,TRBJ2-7,CSVDIAGVSSGEQYF,TGCAGCGTAGATATAGCGGGAGTTTCATCAGGCGAGCAGTACTTC
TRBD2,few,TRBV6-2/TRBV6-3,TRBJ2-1,CASSVTSGRLVEQFF,TGTGCCAGCAGTGTGACTAGCGGGAGGTTAGTCGAGCAGTTCTTC
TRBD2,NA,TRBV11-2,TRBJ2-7,CASSLGTSGSMKQYF,TGTGCCAGCAGCTTGGGGACTAGCGGGAGTATGAAGCAGTACTTC
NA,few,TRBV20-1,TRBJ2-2,CSARGGGNTGELFF,TGCAGTGCTAGGGGTGGGGGGAACACCGGGGAGCTGTTTTTT
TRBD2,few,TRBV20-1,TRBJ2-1,CTWLGGSPNNEQFF,TGCACATGGCTCGGCGGGAGCCCAAACAATGAGCAGTTCTTC
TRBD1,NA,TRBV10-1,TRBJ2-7,CASSSRQGASEQYF,TGCGCCAGCAGCTCAAGACAGGGAGCTTCCGAGCAGTACTTC
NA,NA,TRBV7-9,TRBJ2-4,CASSLDRLNIQYF,TGTGCCAGCAGTCTCGACAGGCTAAACATTCAGTACTTC
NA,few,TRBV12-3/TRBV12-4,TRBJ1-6,CASRQHNSPLHF,TGTGCCAGCAGGCAACATAATTCACCCCTCCACTTT
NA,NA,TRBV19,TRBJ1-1,CASTGNLLDGEAFF,TGTGCCAGTACTGGGAATCTACTTGACGGTGAAGCTTTCTTT
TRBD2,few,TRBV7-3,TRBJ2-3,CASSSGLAGGSDTQYF,TGTGCCAGCAGCTCGGGACTAGCGGGAGGTTCCGATACGCAGTATTTT
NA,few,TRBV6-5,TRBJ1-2,CASSYSNRFHYGYTF,TGTGCCAGCAGTTACTCGAATAGGTTCCACTATGGCTACACCTTC
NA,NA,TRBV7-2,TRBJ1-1,CASRSYSVDTEAFF,TGTGCCAGCCGTTCGTACTCAGTGGACACTGAAGCTTTCTTT
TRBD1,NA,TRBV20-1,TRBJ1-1,CSAPGQGVLYEAFF,TGCAGTGCACCAGGACAGGGGGTACTTTATGAAGCTTTCTTT
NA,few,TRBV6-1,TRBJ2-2,CASSLGGEVTGELFF,TGTGCCAGCAGCCTAGGGGGGGAGGTTACCGGGGAGCTGTTTTTT
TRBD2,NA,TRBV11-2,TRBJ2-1,CASSFRTSGDNEQFF,TGTGCCAGCAGCTTTAGGACTAGCGGAGACAATGAGCAGTTCTTC
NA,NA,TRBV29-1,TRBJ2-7,CSVRRGRAYEQYF,TGCAGCGTACGCAGGGGAAGGGCCTACGAGCAGTACTTC
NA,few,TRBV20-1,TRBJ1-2,CSALDLTNYGYTF,TGCAGTGCTCTCGACCTGACTAACTATGGCTACACCTTC
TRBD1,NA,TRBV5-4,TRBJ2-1,CASSLAPGTGMARIDEQFF,TGTGCCAGCAGCTTGGCTCCCGGGACAGGGATGGCGAGGATTGATGAGCAGTTCTTC
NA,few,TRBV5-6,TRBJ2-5,CASSFPGARETQYF,TGTGCCAGCAGCTTTCCAGGGGCGAGGGAGACCCAGTACTTC
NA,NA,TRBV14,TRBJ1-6,CASSQDLGGALHF,TGTGCCAGCAGCCAAGATCTCGGAGGGGCCCTCCACTTT
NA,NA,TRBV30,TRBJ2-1,CAWSVYREVAEQFF,TGTGCCTGGAGTGTATACCGGGAAGTGGCTGAGCAGTTCTTC
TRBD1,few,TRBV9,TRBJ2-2,CASSARGLNTGELFF,TGTGCCAGCAGCGCCAGGGGGCTAAACACCGGGGAGCTGTTTTTT
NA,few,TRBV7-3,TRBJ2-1,CASSFAGTGPNEQFF,TGTGCCAGCAGCTTCGCCGGGACTGGCCCTAATGAGCAGTTCTTC
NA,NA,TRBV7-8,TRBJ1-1,CASSFGRGVNTEAFF,TGTGCCAGTAGCTTTGGTCGAGGCGTGAACACTGAAGCTTTCTTT
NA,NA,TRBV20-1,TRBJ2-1,CSAELSWGSRSEQFF,TGCAGTGCTGAACTGTCTTGGGGGAGTAGATCTGAGCAGTTCTTC
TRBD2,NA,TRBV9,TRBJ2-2,CASSGLAGEGTGELFF,TGTGCCAGCAGCGGGCTAGCGGGAGAGGGCACCGGGGAGCTGTTTTTT
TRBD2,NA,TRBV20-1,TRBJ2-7,CCARIGLAGAGGYEQYF,TGCTGTGCTAGGATCGGGCTAGCGGGAGCCGGGGGCTACGAGCAGTACTTC
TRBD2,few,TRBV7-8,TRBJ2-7,CASSLGGTISYEQYF,TGTGCCAGCAGCTTAGGGGGGACTATCTCCTACGAGCAGTACTTC
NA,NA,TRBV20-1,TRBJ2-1,CSARWGLGNEQFF,TGCAGTGCTAGGTGGGGGTTGGGCAATGAGCAGTTCTTC
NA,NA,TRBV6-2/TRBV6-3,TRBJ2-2,CASSGIRSTGELFF,TGTGCCAGTTCCGGCATACGGAGCACCGGGGAGCTGTTTTTT
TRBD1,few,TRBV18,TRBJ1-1,CASSQAGTGVTEAFF,TGTGCCAGCTCCCAAGCCGGGACAGGCGTAACTGAAGCTTTCTTT
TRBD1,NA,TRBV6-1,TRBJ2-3,CASTLTGGRADTQYF,TGTGCCAGCACCCTTACAGGGGGTCGGGCAGATACGCAGTATTTT
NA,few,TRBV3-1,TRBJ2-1,CASSPGSHANNEQFF,TGTGCCAGCAGCCCTGGCTCCCACGCAAACAATGAGCAGTTCTTC
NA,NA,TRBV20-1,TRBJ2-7,CSARGQGSYEQYF,TGCAGTGCTAGAGGCCAGGGCTCCTACGAGCAGTACTTC
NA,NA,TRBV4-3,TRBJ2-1,CASSQELFGRGLNEQFF,TGCGCCAGCAGCCAAGAGCTGTTCGGGAGAGGTCTGAATGAGCAGTTCTTC
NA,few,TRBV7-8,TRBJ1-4,CASSLQSTNEKLFF,TGTGCCAGCAGCTTACAGTCGACTAATGAAAAACTGTTTTTT
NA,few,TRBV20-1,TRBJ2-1,CSASKGAGRYNEQFF,TGCAGTGCTAGTAAAGGGGCGGGGCGATACAATGAGCAGTTCTTC
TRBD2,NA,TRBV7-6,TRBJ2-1,CASARVGLAGAEQFF,TGTGCCAGCGCCAGGGTTGGCCTAGCGGGCGCTGAGCAGTTCTTC
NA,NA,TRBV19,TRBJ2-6,CASSTQGTGANVLTF,TGTGCCAGTAGTACCCAGGGAACTGGGGCCAACGTCCTGACTTTC
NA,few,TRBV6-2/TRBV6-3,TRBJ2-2,CASSPQGRTGELFF,TGTGCCAGCAGCCCCCAGGGGCGGACCGGGGAGCTGTTTTTT
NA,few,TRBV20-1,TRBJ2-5,CSAPDGGVGGETQYF,TGCAGTGCTCCAGACGGCGGAGTGGGGGGAGAGACCCAGTACTTC
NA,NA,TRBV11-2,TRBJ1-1,CASSGSGQAEAFF,TGTGCCAGCAGCGGATCAGGGCAGGCTGAAGCTTTCTTT
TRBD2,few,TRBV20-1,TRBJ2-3,CSARGTSGREADTQYF,TGCAGTGCTAGAGGGACTAGCGGGAGGGAGGCAGATACGCAGTATTTT
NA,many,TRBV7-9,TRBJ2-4,CASSLVTGAKNIQYF,TGTGCCAGCAGCTTAGTTACTGGGGCCAAAAACATTCAGTACTTC
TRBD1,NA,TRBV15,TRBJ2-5,CATSSRQGEETQYF,TGTGCCACCAGCAGCAGACAGGGAGAAGAGACCCAGTACTTC
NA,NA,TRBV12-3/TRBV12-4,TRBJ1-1,CASSLGLLGAKNTEAFF,TGTGCCAGCAGTTTAGGGCTTCTTGGGGCCAAAAACACTGAAGCTTTCTTT
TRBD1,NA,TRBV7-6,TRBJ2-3,CASSLGIRVGGPDTQYF,TGTGCCAGCAGCTTAGGGATCCGGGTAGGGGGCCCAGATACGCAGTATTTT
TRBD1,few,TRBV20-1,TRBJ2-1,CSKHRGLHNEQFF,TGCAGTAAGCACAGGGGGCTCCACAATGAGCAGTTCTTC
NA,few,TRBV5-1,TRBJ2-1,CASSFEWEVNEQFF,TGCGCCAGCAGCTTCGAGTGGGAGGTCAATGAGCAGTTCTTC
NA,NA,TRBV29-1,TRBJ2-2,CSANGTPNTGELFF,TGCAGCGCCAACGGGACTCCGAACACCGGGGAGCTGTTTTTT
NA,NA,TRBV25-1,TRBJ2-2,CASSVRPHGELFF,TGTGCCAGCAGTGTACGGCCTCACGGGGAGCTGTTTTTT
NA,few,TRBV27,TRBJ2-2,CASSLFGVADTGELFF,TGTGCCAGCAGTTTATTCGGGGTGGCGGACACCGGGGAGCTGTTTTTT
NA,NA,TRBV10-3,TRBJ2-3,CAIRGFGPVGSTDTQYF,TGTGCCATCAGGGGATTTGGGCCTGTTGGTAGCACAGATACGCAGTATTTT
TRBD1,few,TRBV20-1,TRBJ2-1,CSATRQGRWDEQFF,TGCAGTGCTACAAGACAGGGGAGGTGGGATGAGCAGTTCTTC
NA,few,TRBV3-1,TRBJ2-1,CASSQTNNEQFF,TGTGCCAGCAGTCAGACGAACAATGAGCAGTTCTTC
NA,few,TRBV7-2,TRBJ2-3,CASSLVAHRTDTQYF,TGTGCCAGCAGCTTAGTAGCACATCGCACAGATACGCAGTATTTT
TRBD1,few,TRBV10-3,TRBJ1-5,CATSEDRASQPQHF,TGTGCCACTTCGGAGGACAGGGCAAGTCAGCCCCAGCATTTT
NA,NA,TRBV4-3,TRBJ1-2,CASSQVTDYGYTF,TGCGCCAGCAGCCAAGTGACGGACTATGGCTACACCTTC
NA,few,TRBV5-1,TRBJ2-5,CASSRDTGSETQYF,TGCGCCAGCAGCAGAGACACAGGGTCAGAGACCCAGTACTTC